This T cell receptor beta chain was retrieved from a study of blood T cells in healthy people across ages. This clonotype was recorded many times. The CDR3 extends over 14 amino acids. Germline V gene data show CDR1 as MNHEY and CDR2 as SMNVEV (reference sequence). Trimming left V 0 bases short and J 8 bases short, with 13 bases between. Researchers report isolating at least 6.5 million PBMCs per sample. Total RNA extracted from each sample amounted to at least 6 micrograms. Then a second PCR, running about 7 to 11 cycles, was carried out with a sample-barcoded 5' primer and a J-beta primer mix. A single record per CDR3 protein comes from TCRdb applying MiXCR to the 5' RACE reads. Of about 290,000 distinct CDR3 sequences in the sample, roughly 27% were seen once.

The clonotype originates from a woman in her sixties or seventies in good health. The chain combines TRBV27 with TRBJ1-2, with D hard to call. Sequenced: blood. The CDR3 reads CASSLSGQSGGYTF. CDR3 nucleotide sequence: TGTGCCAGCAGTTTATCGGGCCAGTCCGGCGGCTACACCTTC.